This TCR beta chain was recovered during a study of ipilimumab plus nivolumab after autologous stem cell transplantation (dated by TCRdb to 2020 to 2022). For the study in its entirety: The median number of doses received by trial patients was 5 for ipilimumab and 8 or 9 for nivolumab. High-risk transplant-naive patients and patients relapsing within 3 years of a first autologous transplant were included in the myeloma cohort. Patients undergoing autologous transplant for high-risk diffuse large B cell lymphoma, mature T cell lymphoma, or multiple myeloma were enrolled in the trial. The intent-to-treat population of the trial was made up of 30 to 40 patients.

Libraries were built with the immunoSEQ multiplex PCR assay. Drawn from immuneACCESS, this table holds only the in-frame rearrangements with V and J called that TCRdb kept. Clones are partly lost; checked studies trace under half to an unresolved V gene and leave the rest unexplained. The sample includes tens of thousands of clones, with 88% observed a single time. The ten largest clones capture less than 0.95% of the sample. As concerns this clone: Its antigen remains undetermined. No base quality information exists; no much larger clone differs at one position.

Checkpoint therapy began 14 to 28 days after autologous transplant, with ipilimumab given at 1 mg/kg intravenously on day 1 of selected weeks. The nivolumab dose was 3 mg/kg intravenously, delivered on day 1 of weeks 1, 4, 7, 10, and every two weeks through week 26. Combined checkpoint inhibition with ipilimumab and nivolumab as consolidation after autologous stem cell transplantation was tested in a Phase Ib clinical trial. Via the germline V gene (reference sequence), CDR1 is LNHDA and CDR2 SQIVND. The CDR3 spans 13 residues, from the cysteine through the phenylalanine. Only the CDR3 DNA is retained, 39 bases long and in frame from the first base. Overall results and qualifications from the work: According to the authors, a biologic rationale for studying the approach further came from T cell receptor repertoire, regulatory T cell phenotype and gut microbiota profiles. The authors concluded that, as post-transplant consolidation, combined checkpoint inhibition appeared tolerable.

The receptor was derived from a male donor with multiple myeloma. This material consisted of PBMCs, taken in a trial of ipilimumab plus nivolumab as post-transplant consolidation. The sequence joins TRBV19 to TRBJ2-7, with 7 bases aligning to TRBD2. The CDR3 corresponds to CGLGGGSRYEQYF. The DNA sequence is TGTGGGCTGGGCGGGGGAAGTCGGTACGAGCAGTACTTC.